A single sample is the source of the 18 T cell receptor beta chains below, sequenced in a study of blood T cell repertoires in COVID-19. Sequencing used immunoSEQ multiplex PCR; TCRdb keeps in-frame clones, though not all of them. The sample carries 200,000 or so clones, approximately 86% recorded once. The sample taken for sequencing was peripheral blood. All receptors come from a man aged 55 to 70 with acute or convalescent COVID-19.

This clone has just a few counts. The chain links TRBV5-1 to TRBJ2-7; 9 bases are a match to TRBD1. V shed 3 bases and J 3 bases; nucleotides not matched to a gene: 4. The CDR3 length is 14 residues. In germline, CDR1 is SGHRS, CDR2 YFSETQ. CDR3 sequence (DNA): TGCGCCAGCAGCTCCTCGGGACAGGGCTACGAGCAGTACTTC. Its protein product is CASSSSGQGYEQYF.

The chain combines TRBV5-1 with TRBJ1-2, with 8 bases identical to TRBD1. V trimming: 0 bases; J trimming: 2 bases; junction bases outside the gene matches: 9. The CDR3 contains 17 residues. CDR1 is SGHRS and CDR2 is YFSETQ in the germline V gene. DNA for the CDR3: TGCGCCAGCAGCTTGGATTTGCGCGGACAGGGCAACTATGGCTACACCTTC. Translated: CASSLDLRGQGNYGYTF.

The genes are TRBV13 and TRBJ2-1; TRBD2 agrees at 10 bases. The CDR3 consists of 16 residues. J was trimmed by 8 bases and V by 3 bases; bases with no gene match: 10. Germline V CDR1 and CDR2: PRHDT, FYEKMQ (reference sequence). In DNA form, the CDR3 reads TGTGCCAGCAGCTTCCGGAGCGGGGGGGCTGGCGATGAGCAGTTCTTC. Translation: CASSFRSGGAGDEQFF.

Concerning this clone: The same CDR3 also results from other DNA sequences found in this sample. The genes are TRBV12-3 or TRBV12-4 and TRBJ1-2, with D possibly TRBD1 on 5 matching bases. The CDR3 has 13 amino acids. The V end was cut by 3 bases, the J end by 3 bases, with 8 bases between. The CDR3 protein is CASSFLQDYGYTF. The CDR3 DNA sequence: TGTGCCAGCAGTTTCCTACAGGACTATGGCTACACCTTC.

The V call is TRBV6-6, the J call TRBJ2-3; 8 nucleotides match TRBD2. The junction had 10 bases not matched to a gene; V was cut back by 5 bases and J by 0 bases. Germline-derived CDR1 and CDR2 are MNHNY and SVGAGI (reference sequence). CDR3 length equals 17 residues. In nucleotides, the CDR3 is TGTGCCAGCAGTCCACCGGGGGGGCCAGCTAGCACAGATACGCAGTATTTT. Its protein product is CASSPPGGPASTDTQYF.

V gene TRBV7-2 combines with J gene TRBJ2-2; the D gene is possibly TRBD2 (5 bases). V lost 6 bases to trimming and J lost 3 bases, with 17 bases between them. The CDR3 consists of 16 residues. CDR1 is SGHTA, CDR2 FQGNSA, per germline. The CDR3 region has the DNA TGTGCCAGCAGGGTAACTACGGCGGGCCACACCGGGGAGCTGTTTTTT. Translation gives CASRVTTAGHTGELFF.

CDR3 coding DNA: TGTGCCAGCAGTTTTAGACAGGGCATGAACACTGAAGCTTTCTTT. Amino acids: CASSFRQGMNTEAFF. The genes are TRBV27 and TRBJ1-1; 7 bases map to TRBD1. This CDR3 spans 15 amino acids. J was trimmed by 0 bases and V by 3 bases; bases with no gene match: 4. The germline gives CDR1 MNHEY, CDR2 SMNVEV (reference sequence).

The J gene is TRBJ2-7, the V gene TRBV2; perhaps TRBD1 as D (6 bases). CDR1 is SNHLY and CDR2 is FYNNEI in the germline V gene. V lost 6 bases, J lost 0 bases, and 12 bases lay in between. This CDR3 has 14 amino acids. The CDR3 here is CASRTDSSSYEQYF. The CDR3 region has the DNA TGTGCCAGCAGGACGGACAGCAGCTCCTACGAGCAGTACTTC.

The V call is TRBV7-9, the J call TRBJ1-2; no definite D call. Germline assignment: CDR1 SEHNR and CDR2 FQNEAQ (reference sequence). The CDR3 loop spans 12 amino acids. The CDR3 region has the DNA TGTGCTACCCCGGGGTTCGGGTATGGCTACACCTTC. This encodes CATPGFGYGYTF.

This rearrangement joins TRBV27 to TRBJ2-3, with D possibly being TRBD1 (5 bases). Germline V lookup: CDR1 MNHEY, CDR2 SMNVEV (reference sequence). Trimming stripped 3 bases from V and 0 bases from J, with 7 bases between. The CDR3 runs 14 residues. The CDR3 reads CASSLGLSTDTQYF. The CDR3 nucleotides read TGTGCCAGCAGTTTGGGGCTCAGCACAGATACGCAGTATTTT.

The chain links TRBV5-5 to TRBJ1-3; D might be TRBD1 (5 bases). The CDR3 length is 17 residues. The V and J ends lost 4 bases and 0 bases respectively, with 17 bases between them. Germline CDR1 is SGHKS and CDR2 is YYEKEE (reference sequence). The CDR3, as DNA: TGTGCCAGCAGCGAACTCTGGCCGGACACCTCTGGAAACACCATATATTTT. Translating it yields CASSELWPDTSGNTIYF. The full variable domain, with the rest looked up from reference TRBV5-5 and TRBJ1-3, is DAGVTQSPTHLIKTRGQQVTLRCSPISGHKSVSWYQQVLGQGPQFIFQYYEKEERGRGNFPDRFSARQFPNYSSELNVNALLLGDSALYLCASSELWPDTSGNTIYFGEGSWLTVV.

The chain uses TRBV19 and TRBJ2-2; possible D gene TRBD2, 6 bases. V shed 10 bases and J shed 4 bases, with 22 bases lying between them. This CDR3 region has 16 residues. In germline, CDR1 is LNHDA, CDR2 SQIVND (reference sequence). The CDR3: CATLSWGDSVTGELFF. The CDR3 DNA reads TGTGCCACCCTTTCTTGGGGGGATTCGGTCACCGGGGAGCTGTTTTTT. Filled out from reference TRBV19 and TRBJ2-2, the complete variable domain reads DGGITQSPKYLFRKEGQNVTLSCEQNLNHDAMYWYRQDPGQGLRLIYYSQIVNDFQKGDIAEGYSVSREKKESFPLTVTSAQKNPTAFYLCATLSWGDSVTGELFFGEGSRLTVL.

The rearrangement links TRBV27 to TRBJ1-2; maybe TRBD1 (5 bases). Trimming took off 3 bases at V and 4 bases at J, with 9 bases between the two ends. CDR1 and CDR2 from the germline V gene are MNHEY and SMNVEV (reference sequence). The CDR3 totals 13 residues. The CDR3 loop reads CASSLVQGYGYTF. CDR3 nucleotide sequence: TGTGCCAGCAGTTTGGTGCAGGGCTATGGCTACACCTTC.

This rearrangement joins TRBV29-1 to TRBJ2-3; D may be TRBD2 (7 bases). This CDR3 is 14 amino acids long. Germline V gene lookup returns CDR1 SQVTM and CDR2 ANQGSEA. The ends were cut back, 6 bases at V and 3 bases at J, with 16 bases in the middle. CDR3 sequence: CSVSGGARTDTQYF. In DNA form, the CDR3 reads TGCAGCGTCAGTGGGGGGGCGCGGACAGATACGCAGTATTTT.

In this sample, this clone turned up many times. The chain is built from TRBV6-5 and TRBJ1-2; 7 bases are shared with TRBD1. The CDR3 has 12 residues. CDR1 is MNHEY and CDR2 is SVGAGI in the germline V gene. V lost 6 bases and J lost 8; bases outside the gene matches: 6. The CDR3, as DNA: TGTGCCAGCAGCCCCGCAGGGGGGGGCTACACCTTC. As protein: CASSPAGGGYTF.

This chain links TRBV2 with TRBJ1-2; 8 bases align to TRBD1. Germline-derived CDR1 and CDR2 are SNHLY and FYNNEI. With 6 bases clipped from V and 6 bases from J, the junction kept 6 bases outside the gene matches. This CDR3 has 13 residues. The CDR3 region is CASSHPGGDGYTF. The CDR3 DNA reads as TGTGCCAGCAGCCATCCAGGGGGCGATGGCTACACCTTC.

This clone appeared a single time. This chain links TRBV27 with TRBJ1-2, with 8 bases fitting TRBD1. Germline V gene sequence: CDR1 MNHEY, CDR2 SMNVEV (reference sequence). The CDR3 contains 15 residues. V gave up 8 bases and J gave up 6 bases; unmatched junction bases: 14. As DNA, the CDR3 is TGTGCCAGCCAAGATACCGGGACAGGAAGCCATGGCTACACCTTC. This codes for CASQDTGTGSHGYTF.

The rearrangement joins TRBV6-2 or TRBV6-3 to TRBJ2-3; D not certain. Deletions cut 4 bases from V and 6 bases from J, with 11 bases between. The V gene's germline CDR1 is MNHEY and CDR2 SVGEGT. This CDR3 is built from 13 residues. In DNA, the CDR3 is TGTGCCAGCAGTTTAGAGTTTTTGGATACGCAGTATTTT. As protein: CASSLEFLDTQYF.